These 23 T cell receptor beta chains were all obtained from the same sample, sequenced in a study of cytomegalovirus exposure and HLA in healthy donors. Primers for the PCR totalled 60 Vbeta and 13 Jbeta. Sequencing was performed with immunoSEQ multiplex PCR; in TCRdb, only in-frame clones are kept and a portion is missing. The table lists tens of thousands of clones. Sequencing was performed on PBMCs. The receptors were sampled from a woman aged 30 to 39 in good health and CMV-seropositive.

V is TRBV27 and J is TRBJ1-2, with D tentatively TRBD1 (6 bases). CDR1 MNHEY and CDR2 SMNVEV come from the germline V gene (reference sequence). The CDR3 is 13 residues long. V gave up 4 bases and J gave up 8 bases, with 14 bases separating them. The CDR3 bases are TGTGCCAGCAGTTCGTACAGGGATCGCGGCTACACCTTC. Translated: CASSSYRDRGYTF.

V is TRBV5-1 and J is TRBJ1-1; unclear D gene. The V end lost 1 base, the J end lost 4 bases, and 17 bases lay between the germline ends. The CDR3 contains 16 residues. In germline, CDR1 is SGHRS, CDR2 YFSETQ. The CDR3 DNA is TGCGCCAGCAGCTTGCGGCCCGCGGTAGGAGGCACTGAAGCTTTCTTT. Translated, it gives CASSLRPAVGGTEAFF.

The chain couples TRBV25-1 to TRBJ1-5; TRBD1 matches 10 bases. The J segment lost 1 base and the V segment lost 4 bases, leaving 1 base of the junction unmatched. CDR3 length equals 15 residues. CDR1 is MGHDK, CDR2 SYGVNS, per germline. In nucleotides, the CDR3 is TGTGCCAGCAGTGGGGGACAGGGGAGCAATCAGCCCCAGCATTTT. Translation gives CASSGGQGSNQPQHF.

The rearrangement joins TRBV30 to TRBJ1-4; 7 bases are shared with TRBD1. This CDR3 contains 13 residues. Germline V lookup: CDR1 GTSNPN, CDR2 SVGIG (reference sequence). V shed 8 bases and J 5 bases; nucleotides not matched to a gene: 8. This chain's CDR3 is CAGGTVRNEKLFF. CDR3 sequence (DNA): TGTGCCGGAGGGACAGTAAGAAATGAAAAACTGTTTTTT.

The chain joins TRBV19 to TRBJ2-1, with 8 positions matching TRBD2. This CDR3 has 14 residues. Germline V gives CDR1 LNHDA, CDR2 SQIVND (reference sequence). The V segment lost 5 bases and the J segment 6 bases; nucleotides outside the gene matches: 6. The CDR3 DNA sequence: TGTGCCAGTAGTTCCTGGACTAGCTCCAATGAGCAGTTCTTC. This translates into CASSSWTSSNEQFF.

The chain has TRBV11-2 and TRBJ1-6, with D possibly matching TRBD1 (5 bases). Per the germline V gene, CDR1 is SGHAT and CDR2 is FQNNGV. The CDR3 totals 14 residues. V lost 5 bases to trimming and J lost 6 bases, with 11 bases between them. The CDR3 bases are TGTGCCAGCAGCAACAGACAGCCTAATTCACCCCTCCACTTT. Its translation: CASSNRQPNSPLHF.

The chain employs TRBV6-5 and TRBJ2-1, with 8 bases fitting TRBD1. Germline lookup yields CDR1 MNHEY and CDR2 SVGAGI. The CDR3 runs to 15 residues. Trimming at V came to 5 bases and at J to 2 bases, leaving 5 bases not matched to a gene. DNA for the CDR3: TGTGCCAGCAGTAATACAGGGGGTCCCTACAATGAGCAGTTCTTC. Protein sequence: CASSNTGGPYNEQFF.

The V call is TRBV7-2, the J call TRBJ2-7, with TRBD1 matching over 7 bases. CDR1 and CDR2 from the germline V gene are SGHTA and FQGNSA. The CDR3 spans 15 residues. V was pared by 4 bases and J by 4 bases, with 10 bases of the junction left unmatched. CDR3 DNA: TGTGCCAGCAGCTGGGGGTGGACAGGATCTTACGAGCAGTACTTC. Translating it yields CASSWGWTGSYEQYF.

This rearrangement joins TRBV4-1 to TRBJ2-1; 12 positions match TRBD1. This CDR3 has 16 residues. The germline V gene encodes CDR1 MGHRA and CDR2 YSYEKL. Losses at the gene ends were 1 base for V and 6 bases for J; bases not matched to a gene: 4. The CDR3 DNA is TGCGCCAGCAGCCAAGGCCGGGACAGGGGGCGCAATGAGCAGTTCTTC. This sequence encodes CASSQGRDRGRNEQFF.

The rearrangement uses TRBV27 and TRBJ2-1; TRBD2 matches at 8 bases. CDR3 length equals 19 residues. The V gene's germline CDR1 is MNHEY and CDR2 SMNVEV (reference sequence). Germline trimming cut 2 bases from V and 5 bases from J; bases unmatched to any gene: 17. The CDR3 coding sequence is TGTGCCAGCAGTTTAGGGACCATCGGAGGGCGGGGGGCCCACAATGAGCAGTTCTTC. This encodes CASSLGTIGGRGAHNEQFF.

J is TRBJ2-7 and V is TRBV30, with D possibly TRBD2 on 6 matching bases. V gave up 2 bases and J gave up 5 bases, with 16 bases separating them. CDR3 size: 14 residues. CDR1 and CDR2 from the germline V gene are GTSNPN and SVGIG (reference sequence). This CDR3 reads CAWSHHPGVHEQYF. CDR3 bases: TGTGCCTGGAGTCATCACCCGGGAGTCCACGAGCAGTACTTC.

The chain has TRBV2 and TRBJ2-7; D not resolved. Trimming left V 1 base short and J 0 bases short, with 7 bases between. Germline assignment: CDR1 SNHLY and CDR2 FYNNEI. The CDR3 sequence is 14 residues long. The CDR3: CASSEDSYSYEQYF. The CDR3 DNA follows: TGTGCCAGCAGTGAAGATAGTTACTCCTACGAGCAGTACTTC.

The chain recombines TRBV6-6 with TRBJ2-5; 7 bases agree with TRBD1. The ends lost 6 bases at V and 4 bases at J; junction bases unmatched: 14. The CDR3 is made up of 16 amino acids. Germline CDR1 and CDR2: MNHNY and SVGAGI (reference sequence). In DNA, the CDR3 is TGTGCCAGCAGCAACGTAGGAAGGGGGCGAGCAGAGACCCAGTACTTC. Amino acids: CASSNVGRGRAETQYF.

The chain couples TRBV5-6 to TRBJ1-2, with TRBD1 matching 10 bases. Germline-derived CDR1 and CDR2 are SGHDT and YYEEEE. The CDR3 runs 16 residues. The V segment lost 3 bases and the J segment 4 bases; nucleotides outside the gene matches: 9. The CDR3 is CASSWPGQGSGYGYTF. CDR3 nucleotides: TGTGCCAGCAGCTGGCCGGGACAGGGGTCGGGCTATGGCTACACCTTC.

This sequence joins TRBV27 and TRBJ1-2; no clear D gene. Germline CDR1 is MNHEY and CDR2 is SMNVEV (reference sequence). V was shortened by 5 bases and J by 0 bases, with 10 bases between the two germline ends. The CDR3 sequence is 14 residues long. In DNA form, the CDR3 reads TGTGCCAGCAGTCCCTCTTTAGCTAACTATGGCTACACCTTC. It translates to CASSPSLANYGYTF.

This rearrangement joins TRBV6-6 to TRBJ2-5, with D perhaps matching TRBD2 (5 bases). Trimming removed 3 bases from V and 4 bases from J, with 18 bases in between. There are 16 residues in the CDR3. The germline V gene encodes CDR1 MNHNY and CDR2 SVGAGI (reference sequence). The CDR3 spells CASSYYPAGRRETQYF. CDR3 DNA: TGTGCCAGCAGTTATTACCCCGCGGGCCGGAGAGAGACCCAGTACTTC.

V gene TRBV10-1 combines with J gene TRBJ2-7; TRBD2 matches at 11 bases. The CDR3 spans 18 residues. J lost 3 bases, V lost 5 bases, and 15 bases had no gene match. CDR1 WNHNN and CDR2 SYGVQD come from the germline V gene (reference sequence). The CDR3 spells CASSYREVAGGAFYEQYF. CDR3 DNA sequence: TGCGCCAGCAGTTACAGGGAGGTAGCGGGGGGGGCATTCTACGAGCAGTACTTC.

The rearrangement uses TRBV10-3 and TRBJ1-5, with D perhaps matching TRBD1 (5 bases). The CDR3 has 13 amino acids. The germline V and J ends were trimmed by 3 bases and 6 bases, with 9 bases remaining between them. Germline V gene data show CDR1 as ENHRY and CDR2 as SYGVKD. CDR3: CAISDSRGQPQHF. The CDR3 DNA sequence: TGTGCCATCAGTGATTCAAGGGGTCAGCCCCAGCATTTT.

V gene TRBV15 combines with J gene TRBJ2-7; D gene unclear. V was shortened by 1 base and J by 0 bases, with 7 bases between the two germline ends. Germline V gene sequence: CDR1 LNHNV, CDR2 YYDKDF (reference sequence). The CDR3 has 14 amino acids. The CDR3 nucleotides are TGTGCCACCAGCAGAGGACATTCCTCCTACGAGCAGTACTTC. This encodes CATSRGHSSYEQYF. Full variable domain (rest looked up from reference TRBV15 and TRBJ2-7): DAMVIQNPRYQVTQFGKPVTLSCSQTLNHNVMYWYQQKSSQAPKLLFHYYDKDFNNEADTPDNFQSRRPNTSFCFLDIRSPGLGDTAMYLCATSRGHSSYEQYFGPGTRLTVT.

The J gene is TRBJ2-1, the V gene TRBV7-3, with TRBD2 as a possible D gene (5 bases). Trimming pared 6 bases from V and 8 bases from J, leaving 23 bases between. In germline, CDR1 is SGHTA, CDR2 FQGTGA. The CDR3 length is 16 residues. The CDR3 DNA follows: TGTGCCAGCAGGCTTTTTTTACCCCCTCGCGGGTATGAGCAGTTCTTC. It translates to CASRLFLPPRGYEQFF.

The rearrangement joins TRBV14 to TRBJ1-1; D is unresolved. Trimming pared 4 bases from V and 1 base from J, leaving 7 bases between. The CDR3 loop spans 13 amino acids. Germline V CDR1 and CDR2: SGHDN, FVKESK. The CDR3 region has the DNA TGTGCCAGCAGCCGACGCGGGAACACTGAAGCTTTCTTT. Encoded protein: CASSRRGNTEAFF. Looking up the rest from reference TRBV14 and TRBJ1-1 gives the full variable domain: EAGVTQFPSHSVIEKGQTVTLRCDPISGHDNLYWYRRVMGKEIKFLLHFVKESKQDESGMPNNRFLAERTGGTYSTLKVQPAELEDSGVYFCASSRRGNTEAFFGQGTRLTVV.

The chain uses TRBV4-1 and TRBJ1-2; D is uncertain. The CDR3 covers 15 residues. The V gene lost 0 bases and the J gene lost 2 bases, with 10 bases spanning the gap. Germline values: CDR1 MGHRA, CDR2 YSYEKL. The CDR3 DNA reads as TGCGCCAGCAGCCAAGATTCGGGGAACAACTATGGCTACACCTTC. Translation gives CASSQDSGNNYGYTF.

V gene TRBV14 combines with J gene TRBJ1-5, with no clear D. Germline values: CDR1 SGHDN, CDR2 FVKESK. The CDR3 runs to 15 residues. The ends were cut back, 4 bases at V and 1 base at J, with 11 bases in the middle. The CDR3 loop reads CASSLQGRSNQPQHF. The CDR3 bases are TGTGCCAGCAGCCTCCAAGGGAGGAGCAATCAGCCCCAGCATTTT.